The 21 T cell receptor beta chains given below trace back to one sample, sequenced in a study of shared clonotypes between healthy human individuals. Sequencing was performed with immunoSEQ multiplex PCR; in TCRdb, only in-frame clones are kept and a portion is missing. The sample consists of more than 2 million clones, 85% to 95% of them appearing once. Only CD45RO-negative cells positively selected for CCR7 counted as naive CD8 cells, so terminally differentiated effector memory CD45RA+ cells were excluded. The sample taken for sequencing was naive CD8+ T cells sorted from blood. These receptors all come from a man between 18 and 35 years old in good health.

The chain recombines TRBV19 with TRBJ1-6; the match to TRBD1 covers 10 bases. This CDR3 region has 14 residues. Germline loops: CDR1 LNHDA, CDR2 SQIVND (reference sequence). V shed 8 bases and J 8 bases; nucleotides not matched to a gene: 6. The chain's CDR3 is CASSAGTGDSPLHF. The CDR3 nucleotides read TGTGCCAGTTCGGCCGGGACAGGGGATTCACCCCTCCACTTT.

This clone has a single count. The rearrangement links TRBV7-9 to TRBJ2-7; 11 positions agree with TRBD1. Germline trimming cut 4 bases from V and 5 bases from J; bases unmatched to any gene: 4. CDR3 length: 14 residues. Germline-derived CDR1 and CDR2 are SEHNR and FQNEAQ (reference sequence). The CDR3 loop is CASSSVDRGHEQYF. CDR3 sequence (DNA): TGTGCCAGCAGCTCAGTGGACAGGGGGCACGAGCAGTACTTC.

This rearrangement joins TRBV28 to TRBJ2-7; possible D gene TRBD2, 6 bases. V lost 2 bases and J lost 3, with 14 bases in between. The CDR3 has 15 amino acids. Germline-derived CDR1 and CDR2 are MDHEN and SYDVKM. The CDR3 region has the DNA TGTGCCAGCAGTTTAGTTGATGGGGGGAACTACGAGCAGTACTTC. Protein product: CASSLVDGGNYEQYF.

The chain is built from TRBV6-5 and TRBJ1-6, with 7 nucleotides matching TRBD1. The J segment lost 7 bases and the V segment lost 5 bases, leaving 8 bases of the junction unmatched. The CDR3 has 15 amino acids. Germline values: CDR1 MNHEY, CDR2 SVGAGI. In DNA, the CDR3 is TGTGCCAGCAGTCCCCCGGCAGGGGGAAATTCACCCCTCCACTTT. It codes for CASSPPAGGNSPLHF.

The chain combines TRBV7-8 with TRBJ2-7; 7 nucleotides match TRBD2. Germline V gives CDR1 SGHVS, CDR2 FQNEAQ. The trim removed 2 bases at V and 2 bases at J, leaving 9 bases unmatched. The CDR3 runs to 16 residues. The CDR3: CASSLLGLAEAYEQYF. CDR3 coding DNA: TGTGCCAGCAGCTTACTGGGGCTAGCGGAGGCCTACGAGCAGTACTTC.

CDR3 sequence: CASSQDRGGTGELFF. The CDR3 region has the DNA TGCGCCAGCAGCCAAGACAGGGGAGGCACCGGGGAGCTGTTTTTT. V and J are TRBV4-1 and TRBJ2-2; possibly TRBD1 or TRBD2 for D (6 bases each). Germline CDR1 is MGHRA and CDR2 is YSYEKL. V was clipped by 0 bases and J by 4 bases, with 9 bases between them. The CDR3 is 15 amino acids.

The chain links TRBV6-6 to TRBJ2-7; D might be TRBD2 (6 bases). The V end lost 6 bases, the J end lost 4 bases, and 13 bases lay between the germline ends. The length of the CDR3 is 13 residues. CDR1 is MNHNY, CDR2 SVGAGI, per germline (reference sequence). The CDR3 DNA reads as TGTGCCAGCAGCGACCGGGACTTTTACGAGCAGTACTTC. This translates into CASSDRDFYEQYF.

J is TRBJ2-7 and V is TRBV2; D is ambiguous. V lost 6 bases, J lost 3 bases, and 12 bases lay in between. This CDR3 is 13 amino acids long. CDR1 is SNHLY and CDR2 is FYNNEI in the germline V gene. The CDR3 bases are TGTGCCAGCAGGCTGGGTCCAAACTACGAGCAGTACTTC. Translated: CASRLGPNYEQYF.

As concerns this clone: Other nucleotide sequences in the sample specify the same CDR3. V usage is TRBV27 and J usage is TRBJ2-1; 9 bases fit TRBD2. The CDR3 is made up of 16 amino acids. Per the germline V gene, CDR1 is MNHEY and CDR2 is SMNVEV (reference sequence). With 4 bases clipped from V and 0 bases from J, the junction kept 4 bases outside the gene matches. The CDR3 DNA follows: TGTGCCAGCAGTTCTCTAGCGGGAAGCTCCTACAATGAGCAGTTCTTC. This encodes CASSSLAGSSYNEQFF.

This clone appeared a few times. The chain links TRBV9 to TRBJ1-2, with a tentative D call TRBD1 (5 bases). V was cut by 6 bases and J by 4 bases, with 10 bases left in between. In germline, CDR1 is SGDLS, CDR2 YYNGEE. This CDR3 is built from 12 residues. This CDR3 is CASTGTGYGYTF. For the CDR3, the DNA is TGTGCCAGCACGGGGACCGGCTATGGCTACACCTTC.

V usage is TRBV7-9 and J usage is TRBJ1-2, with a weak D call TRBD1 (5 bases). The CDR3 is made up of 15 amino acids. Germline CDR1 reads SEHNR; CDR2 reads FQNEAQ (reference sequence). Trimming took 5 bases from V and 4 from J, leaving 17 bases between them. The CDR3 spells CASSDPGTDFYGYTF. CDR3 bases: TGTGCCAGCAGCGACCCCGGGACGGACTTCTATGGCTACACCTTC.

V usage is TRBV4-1 and J usage is TRBJ2-7; TRBD2 aligns across 10 bases. V dropped 1 base and J dropped 1; count of bases not matched to a gene: 7. Germline V gene sequence: CDR1 MGHRA, CDR2 YSYEKL. This CDR3 contains 17 residues. CDR3 residues: CASSQVSVAGGSYEQYF. DNA of the CDR3: TGCGCCAGCAGCCAAGTTTCGGTAGCGGGGGGTTCCTACGAGCAGTACTTC.

This sequence joins TRBV9 and TRBJ1-1, with no clear D. V lost 4 bases and J 4 bases, leaving 11 bases between the germline ends. Germline V gene sequence: CDR1 SGDLS, CDR2 YYNGEE. The CDR3 spans 13 residues. The CDR3 region has the DNA TGTGCCAGCAGCCCCTGGGAGGGCACTGAAGCTTTCTTT. It encodes CASSPWEGTEAFF.

This clone appeared a single time. CDR3 residues: CASSEQDRAYEQYF. The CDR3 DNA follows: TGTGCCAGCAGTGAACAGGACAGGGCCTACGAGCAGTACTTC. The gene calls are TRBV2 and TRBJ2-7, with TRBD1 matching 8 bases. The V segment lost 2 bases and the J segment 2 bases; nucleotides outside the gene matches: 2. Per germline, CDR1 SNHLY and CDR2 FYNNEI. There are 14 residues in the CDR3.

The rearrangement uses TRBV2 and TRBJ1-2; TRBD1 might be the D (6 bases). Trimming pared 2 bases from V and 4 bases from J, leaving 17 bases between. Looked up from germline, CDR1 is SNHLY and CDR2 is FYNNEI. The CDR3 has 16 amino acids. CDR3 in DNA: TGTGCCAGCAGTGAAAGGACAGCCCCATATGGCTATGGCTACACCTTC. This gives the protein CASSERTAPYGYGYTF.

This chain joins TRBV2 and TRBJ1-2; 9 bases fit TRBD1. Per the germline V gene, CDR1 is SNHLY and CDR2 is FYNNEI. The CDR3 consists of 14 residues. The ends lost 7 bases at V and 3 bases at J; junction bases unmatched: 6. CDR3 amino acids: CASTPTGGDYGYTF. In DNA form, the CDR3 reads TGTGCCAGCACTCCTACAGGGGGCGACTATGGCTACACCTTC.

This clone was detected only a few times. The chain links TRBV27 to TRBJ1-4; D might be TRBD1 (5 bases). From germline, CDR1 is MNHEY and CDR2 SMNVEV (reference sequence). The CDR3 totals 14 residues. The ends were cut back, 5 bases at V and 0 bases at J, with 7 bases in the middle. The CDR3 coding sequence is TGTGCCAGCAGTCCGACAGCAACTAATGAAAAACTGTTTTTT. This codes for CASSPTATNEKLFF.

The chain has TRBV28 and TRBJ1-5; TRBD1 matches at 7 bases. CDR1 is MDHEN and CDR2 is SYDVKM in the germline V gene. The CDR3 is 14 residues long. J was trimmed by 7 bases and V by 6 bases; bases with no gene match: 9. The CDR3: CASSYTGVEQPQHF. The CDR3 DNA follows: TGTGCCAGCAGCTATACAGGGGTAGAGCAGCCCCAGCATTTT. Using reference TRBV28 and TRBJ1-5 for the parts outside the CDR3, the full variable domain is DVKVTQSSRYLVKRTGEKVFLECVQDMDHENMFWYRQDPGLGLRLIYFSYDVKMKEKGDIPEGYSVSREKKERFSLILESASTNQTSMYLCASSYTGVEQPQHFGDGTRLSIL.

The rearrangement uses TRBV19 and TRBJ2-1; D may be TRBD1 or TRBD2 (5 bases each). The germline CDR1 and CDR2 sequences are LNHDA and SQIVND (reference sequence). CDR3 length: 14 residues. The germline V and J ends were trimmed by 3 bases and 4 bases, with 10 bases remaining between them. CDR3 amino acids: CASSIGTPYNEQFF. DNA of the CDR3: TGTGCCAGTAGTATCGGGACCCCTTACAATGAGCAGTTCTTC.

This chain connects TRBV27 to TRBJ1-1, with D perhaps TRBD1 (6 bases). CDR1 and CDR2 from the germline V gene are MNHEY and SMNVEV (reference sequence). There are 14 residues in the CDR3. The V gene lost 4 bases and the J gene lost 4 bases, with 13 bases spanning the gap. The CDR3 loop is CASSSAGGATEAFF. CDR3 nucleotides: TGTGCCAGCAGTTCAGCCGGGGGGGCCACTGAAGCTTTCTTT.

The chain recombines TRBV4-3 with TRBJ1-2; 7 bases match TRBD1. CDR1 and CDR2 from the germline V gene are LGHNA and YSLEER. The CDR3 is 13 amino acids. Germline trimming cut 3 bases from V and 8 bases from J; bases unmatched to any gene: 6. For the CDR3, the DNA is TGCGCCAGCAGCCACACAGGGGCTTGGGGCTACACCTTC. The encoded protein is CASSHTGAWGYTF.